This record looks at one T cell receptor (beta chain) sequence and its context. This entry is derived from a study of blood T cell repertoires in COVID-19. Study as a whole: T cells, B-cell-depleted T cells, or PBMCs provided the cDNA or gDNA that served as material.

Germline V lookup: CDR1 MGHRA, CDR2 YSYEKL. Trimming shortened V by 6 bases and J by 0 bases, and 20 bases separated the two germline ends. The length of the CDR3 is 17 residues. In the source study's methods: Amplification from reference gene primers served as the basis for estimated nucleated cell counts. Sequencing was performed with immunoSEQ multiplex PCR; in TCRdb, only in-frame clones are kept and a portion is missing. The D gene and trimming were derived from the DNA, and the V and J assignments and clone size from that table. The table shows some 120,000 clones, with 70% to 85% occurring only once.

The specimen sequenced was peripheral blood. This sequence joins TRBV4-1 and TRBJ1-2; TRBD1 might be the D (5 bases). This TCR came from a woman aged 55-69 years with acute or convalescent COVID-19. CDR3 loop: CASRGGGVGPANYGYTF. CDR3 in DNA: TGCGCCAGCAGGGGGGGAGGAGTGGGCCCAGCTAACTATGGCTACACCTTC.